The clone carrying this T cell receptor beta chain showed up just once. Its antigen is not identified. The sample originates from a study of T cell responses to AZD1222 COVID-19 vaccine. Findings and limits, study-wide: White British donors predominated, females outnumbered males, and clonal diversity was possibly underestimated.

Sequencing was performed with immunoSEQ multiplex PCR; in TCRdb, only in-frame clones are kept and a portion is missing. This table has about 140,000 clones, 75% to 90% appearing once. The germline CDR1 and CDR2 sequences are SGHTA and FQGNSA. Trimming removed 3 bases from V and 2 bases from J, with 18 bases in between. The CDR3 spans 17 residues. The chain carries TRBV7-2 and TRBJ2-3; possibly TRBD1 or TRBD2 for D (5 bases each). The starting material was peripheral blood, obtained on day 0 of AZD1222 vaccination. This receptor was obtained from an adult in good health. CDR3 sequence (DNA): TGTGCCAGCAGCTTGGGGCCCCTGCGCGGGTACACAGATACGCAGTATTTT. It yields the protein CASSLGPLRGYTDTQYF.